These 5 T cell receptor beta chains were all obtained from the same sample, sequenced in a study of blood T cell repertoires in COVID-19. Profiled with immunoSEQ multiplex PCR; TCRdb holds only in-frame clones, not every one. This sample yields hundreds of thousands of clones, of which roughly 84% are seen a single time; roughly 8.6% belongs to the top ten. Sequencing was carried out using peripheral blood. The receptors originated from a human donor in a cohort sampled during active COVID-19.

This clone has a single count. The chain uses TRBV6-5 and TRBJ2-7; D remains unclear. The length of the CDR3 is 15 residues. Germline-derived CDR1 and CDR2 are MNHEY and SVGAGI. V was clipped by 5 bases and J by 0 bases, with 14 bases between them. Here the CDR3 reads CASSPGSKTSYEQYF. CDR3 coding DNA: TGTGCCAGCAGTCCTGGCAGTAAAACCTCCTACGAGCAGTACTTC.

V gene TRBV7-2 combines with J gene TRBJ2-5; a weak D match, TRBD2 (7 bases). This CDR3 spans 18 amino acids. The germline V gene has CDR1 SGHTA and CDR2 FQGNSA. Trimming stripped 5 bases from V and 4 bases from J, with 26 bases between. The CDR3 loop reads CASSPVLRGLPKGETQYF. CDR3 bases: TGTGCCAGCAGCCCGGTTTTGCGGGGGCTACCCAAGGGAGAGACCCAGTACTTC. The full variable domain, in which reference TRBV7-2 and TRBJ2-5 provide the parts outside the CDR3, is GAGVSQSPSNKVTEKGKDVELRCDPISGHTALYWYRQSLGQGLEFLIYFQGNSAPDKSGLPSDRFSAERTGGSVSTLTIQRTQQEDSAVYLCASSPVLRGLPKGETQYFGPGTRLLVL.

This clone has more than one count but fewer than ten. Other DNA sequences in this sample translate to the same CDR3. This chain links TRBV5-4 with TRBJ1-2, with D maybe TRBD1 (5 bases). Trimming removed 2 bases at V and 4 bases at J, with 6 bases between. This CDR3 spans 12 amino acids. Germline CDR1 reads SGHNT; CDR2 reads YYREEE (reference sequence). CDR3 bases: TGTGCCAGCAGCTTAGACAGCTATGGCTACACCTTC. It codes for CASSLDSYGYTF.

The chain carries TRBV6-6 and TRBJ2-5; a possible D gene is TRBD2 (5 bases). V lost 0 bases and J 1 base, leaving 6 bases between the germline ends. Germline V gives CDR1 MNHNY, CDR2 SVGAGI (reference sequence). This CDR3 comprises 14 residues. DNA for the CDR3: TGTGCCAGCAGTTACTCGAGCGGCCAAGAGACCCAGTACTTC. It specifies CASSYSSGQETQYF.

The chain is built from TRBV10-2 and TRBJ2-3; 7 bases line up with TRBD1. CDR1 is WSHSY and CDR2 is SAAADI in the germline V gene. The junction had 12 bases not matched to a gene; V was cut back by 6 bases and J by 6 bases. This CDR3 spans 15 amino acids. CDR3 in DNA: TGCGCCAGCAGGAAAGGGACAGACCCTCCGGATACGCAGTATTTT. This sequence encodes CASRKGTDPPDTQYF.